The entry below gives a single T cell receptor (beta chain) sequence along with its context. The target of this receptor is not known. No base quality information exists; no much larger clone differs at one position. Library prep was done by PCR. Sequencing instrument: Illumina HiSeq 2000. TCRdb trimmed the raw reads at Q25, called clones with MiXCR and kept productive beta chains. Each entry is one CDR3 protein sequence, shown with its most common DNA and genes. For this sample the table gives 8,500 to 9,000 distinct CDR3 sequences, of which 55% to 80% were detected only once. Roughly 38% of the sample is in the top ten clones. This record comes from a study of tumor-infiltrating lymphocytes in oesophageal squamous cell carcinoma (dated by TCRdb to 2016 to 2017). Looking up the germline V gene yields CDR1 SGHVT and CDR2 SQSDAQ. The V end gives up 4 bases and the J end 7 bases, leaving 7 bases in the junction not matched to a gene. The CDR3 spans 15 residues, from the cysteine through the phenylalanine. Left in the record is the CDR3 DNA by itself, 45 bases read in frame from the first base.

This TCR was recovered from a female donor with esophageal squamous cell carcinoma. This chain joins TRBV7-4 to TRBJ2-1; TRBD2 lines up with 10 middle nucleotides. Sequenced material: esophageal tumor tissue. The DNA is TGTGCCAGCAGCTCGGGACTAGCGAGGGGGAATGAGCAGTTCTTC. The translation is CASSSGLARGNEQFF.